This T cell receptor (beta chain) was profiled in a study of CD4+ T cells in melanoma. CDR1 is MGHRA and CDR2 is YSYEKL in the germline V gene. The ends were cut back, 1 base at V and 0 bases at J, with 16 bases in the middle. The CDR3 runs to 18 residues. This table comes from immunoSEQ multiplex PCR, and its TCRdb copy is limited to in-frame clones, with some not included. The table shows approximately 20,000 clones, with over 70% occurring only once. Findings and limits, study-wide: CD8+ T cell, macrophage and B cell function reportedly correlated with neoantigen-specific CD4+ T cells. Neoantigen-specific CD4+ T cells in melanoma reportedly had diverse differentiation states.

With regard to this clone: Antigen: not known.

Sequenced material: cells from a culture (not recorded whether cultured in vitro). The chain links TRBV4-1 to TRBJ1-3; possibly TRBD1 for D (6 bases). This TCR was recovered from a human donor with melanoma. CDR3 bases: TGCGCCAGCAGCCAAGGCCGGCAACAGGGCCCCTCTGGAAACACCATATATTTT. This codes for CASSQGRQQGPSGNTIYF.